These T cell receptor beta chains were read from a single sample in a study of radiotherapy plus CTLA-4 blockade in lung cancer. The table came from immunoSEQ multiplex PCR; TCRdb's copy has only in-frame clones and leaves some out. The data contain roughly 110,000 clones, around 85% of them singletons. The sequencing here drew on peripheral blood, taken from a patient treated with radiotherapy plus ipilimumab. The receptors derive from a human donor with non-small cell lung cancer that progressed on radiotherapy plus ipilimumab. Some clones in this sample may be carry-over from other donors' samples. Both conserved end residues are part of each CDR3. A D gene is named only where the DNA matches it firmly. For some rows the clone size is stated as once, few or many, or as a class when expanded; others skip it.

cdr3_nt cdr3_aa j_call v_call clone_size d_call
TGTGCCAGCAGAGGGACAGTGGAAACAGATACGCAGTATTTT CASRGTVETDTQYF TRBJ2-3 TRBV6-1 . TRBD1
TGCGCCAGCAGCCTCCGGGCTAGCGGCCAAGAGACCCAGTACTTC CASSLRASGQETQYF TRBJ2-5 TRBV4-3 . TRBD2
TGTGCCAGCTCTACGAGGGGAGAAAATGAAAAACTGTTTTTT CASSTRGENEKLFF TRBJ1-4 TRBV11-1 . .
TGTGCCAGCAGCTTAGAGGGCAGGCCCCACTATGGCTACACCTTC CASSLEGRPHYGYTF TRBJ1-2 TRBV13 . .
TGTGCCAGCAGCTTGGAGCCGGGACAAAACACCGGGGAGCTGTTTTTT CASSLEPGQNTGELFF TRBJ2-2 TRBV5-4 . .
TGTGCCAGCAGCTTTGGGGTGTCGGCCTACAATGAGCAGTTCTTC CASSFGVSAYNEQFF TRBJ2-1 TRBV5-8 . .
TGTGCCAGCAGCGAGAGGGGTGAGGTGAATAGCAATCAGCCCCAGCATTTT CASSERGEVNSNQPQHF TRBJ1-5 TRBV9 . .
TGTGCCAGCTCCACTAGAGCGGATACGCAGTATTTT CASSTRADTQYF TRBJ2-3 TRBV18 . .
TGCGCCAGCAGCTGGGCCCTGGGACTAAACCAAGAGACCCAGTACTTC CASSWALGLNQETQYF TRBJ2-5 TRBV5-1 . TRBD2
TGTGCCAGCACAAACAGGGTGGTTGGCTACACCTTC CASTNRVVGYTF TRBJ1-2 TRBV28 . .
TGTGCCTGGAGTCAGGGTTTCGCAGATACGCAGTATTTT CAWSQGFADTQYF TRBJ2-3 TRBV30 . .
TGTGCCAGCAGCTTAATTGGGGTAGGATCGAACACTGAAGCTTTCTTT CASSLIGVGSNTEAFF TRBJ1-1 TRBV11-2 . .
TGCGCCAGCAGCCAACTCGCCAATCAGCCCCAGCATTTT CASSQLANQPQHF TRBJ1-5 TRBV4-3 few .
TGTGCCAGCAGCTTAGGCCTTATCTACGAGCAGTACTTC CASSLGLIYEQYF TRBJ2-7 TRBV11-1 . .
TGTGCCAGCAGCTGGGGTAGCGGTCTTAGCACAGATACGCAGTATTTT CASSWGSGLSTDTQYF TRBJ2-3 TRBV5-6 . .
TGTGCCAGCAGCTTAGCCCATGGGTTTGGGGCACCTAGCACAGATACGCAGTATTTT CASSLAHGFGAPSTDTQYF TRBJ2-3 TRBV7-6 once .
TGTGCCAGCAGTGAAGCTAGCGGGGGGCCAGATACGCAGTATTTT CASSEASGGPDTQYF TRBJ2-3 TRBV6-1 . TRBD2
TGTGCCAGCAGAATCACAGGGGTGCCTGACACTGAAGCTTTCTTT CASRITGVPDTEAFF TRBJ1-1 TRBV2 . TRBD1
TGCGCCAGCAGCTCGAGGGACTCTTCAGATACGCAGTATTTT CASSSRDSSDTQYF TRBJ2-3 TRBV5-1 . .
TGTGCCGGTGCGACGGCAGGGGAGGTTTATAGTGGCAATCAGCCCCAGCATTTT CAGATAGEVYSGNQPQHF TRBJ1-5 TRBV28 . .
TGTGCCAGCAGCTCGGGCGGGGGACGGGGCTACACCTTC CASSSGGGRGYTF TRBJ1-2 TRBV13 . .